This TCR beta chain was recorded in a study of blood T cell repertoires in COVID-19. Study at large: COVID-19 samples, acute and convalescent, were from the United States, Italy and Spain. In each case, the material was cDNA or gDNA derived from T cells, B-cell-depleted T cells, or PBMCs.

During active infection, Seattle patients enrolled and were then monitored through disease. In the original analysis: Amplification of reference gene primers was used by the study to estimate nucleated cell counts. Profiled with immunoSEQ multiplex PCR; TCRdb holds only in-frame clones, not every one. Clone size and the V and J calls come from that table; the DNA yielded D and trimming. The sample records under 400,000 clones, under 90% being singletons. The receptor was derived from a woman aged 30 to 39 with COVID-19, enrolled during active disease. Sequencing was done on a sample of peripheral blood.

This chain's CDR3 is CASSPNRLAGGFEQYF. CDR3 sequence (DNA): TGTGCCAGCAGTCCCAACCGACTAGCGGGAGGGTTCGAGCAGTACTTC. The chain is built from TRBV28 and TRBJ2-7, with 14 bases that match TRBD2. Trimming removed 5 bases from V and 6 bases from J; junction bases left unmatched: 9. The CDR3 extends over 16 amino acids. The germline CDR1 and CDR2 sequences are MDHEN and SYDVKM.